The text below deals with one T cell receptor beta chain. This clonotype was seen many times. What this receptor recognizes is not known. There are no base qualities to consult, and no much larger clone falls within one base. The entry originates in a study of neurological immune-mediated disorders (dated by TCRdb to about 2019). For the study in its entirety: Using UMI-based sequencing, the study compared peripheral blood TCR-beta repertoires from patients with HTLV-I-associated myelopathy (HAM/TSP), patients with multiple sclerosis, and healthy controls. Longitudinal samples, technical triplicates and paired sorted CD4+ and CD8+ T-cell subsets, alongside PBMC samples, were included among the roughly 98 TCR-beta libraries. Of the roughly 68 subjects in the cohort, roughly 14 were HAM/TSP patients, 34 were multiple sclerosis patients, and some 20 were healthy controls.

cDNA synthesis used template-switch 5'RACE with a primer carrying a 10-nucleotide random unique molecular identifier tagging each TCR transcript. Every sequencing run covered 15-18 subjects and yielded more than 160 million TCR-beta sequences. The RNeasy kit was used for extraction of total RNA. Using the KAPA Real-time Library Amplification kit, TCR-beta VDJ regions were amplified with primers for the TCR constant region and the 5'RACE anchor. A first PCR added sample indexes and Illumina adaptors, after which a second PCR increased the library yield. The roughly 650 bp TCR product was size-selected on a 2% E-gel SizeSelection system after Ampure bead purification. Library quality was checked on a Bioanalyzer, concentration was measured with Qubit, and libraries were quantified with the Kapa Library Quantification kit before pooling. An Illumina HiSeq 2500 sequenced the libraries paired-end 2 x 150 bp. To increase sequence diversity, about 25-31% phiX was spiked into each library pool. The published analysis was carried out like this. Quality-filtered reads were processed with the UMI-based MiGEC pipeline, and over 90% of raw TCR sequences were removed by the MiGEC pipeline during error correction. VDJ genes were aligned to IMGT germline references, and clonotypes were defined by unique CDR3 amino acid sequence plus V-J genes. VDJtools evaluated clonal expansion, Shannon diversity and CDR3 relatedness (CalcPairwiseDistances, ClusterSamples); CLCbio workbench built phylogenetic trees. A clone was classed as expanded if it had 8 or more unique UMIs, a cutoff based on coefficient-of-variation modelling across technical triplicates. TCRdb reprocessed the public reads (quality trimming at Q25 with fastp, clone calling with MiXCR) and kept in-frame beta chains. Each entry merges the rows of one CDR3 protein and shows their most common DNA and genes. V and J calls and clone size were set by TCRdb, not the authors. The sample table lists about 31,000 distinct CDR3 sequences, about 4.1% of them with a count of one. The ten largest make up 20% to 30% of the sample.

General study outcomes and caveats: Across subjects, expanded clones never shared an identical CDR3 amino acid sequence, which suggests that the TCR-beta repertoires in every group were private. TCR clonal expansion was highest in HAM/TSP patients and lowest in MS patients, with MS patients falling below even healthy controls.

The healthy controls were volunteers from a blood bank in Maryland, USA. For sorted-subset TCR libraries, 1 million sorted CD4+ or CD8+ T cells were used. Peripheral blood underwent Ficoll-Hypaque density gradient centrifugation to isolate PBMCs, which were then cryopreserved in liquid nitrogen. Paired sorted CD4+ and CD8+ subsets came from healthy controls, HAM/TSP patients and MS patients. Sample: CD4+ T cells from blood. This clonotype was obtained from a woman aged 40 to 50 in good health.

The DNA reads TGCGCCAGCACCGGTGGGCTGACGACTTCGGGGGCTGGGAATGAGCAGTTCTTC. Its translation reads: CASTGGLTTSGAGNEQFF. The V and J segments used are TRBV5-1 and TRBJ2-1; the D gene cannot be resolved beyond TRBD1 or TRBD2, each matching 6 bases. CDR1 and CDR2 (SGHRS, YFSETQ) derive from the germline V gene. The CDR3, cysteine through phenylalanine, is 18 amino acids long. Left in the record is the CDR3 DNA by itself, 54 bases read in frame from the first base. Trimming costs V 6 bases and J 7 bases, and their ends lie 29 bases apart.